This entry describes one T cell receptor beta chain. This clone was found once. Its antigen has not been determined. No base quality values were provided; no much bigger clone lies one nucleotide off. The library was built by means of the immunoSEQ multiplex PCR assay. The multiplex PCR relied on a mix of 60 forward primers for TCR Vbeta segments and 13 reverse primers for TCR Jbeta segments. The CDR3 region of rearranged TCR beta genes was amplified from genomic DNA with a multiplex PCR assay. On the Illumina HiSeq System, the amplified TCR beta libraries were sequenced as 87-base-pair reads. Processing in the source paper ran as follows. A later analysis tallied approximately 87 million unique TCR beta chains across the 600 to 700 repertoires, and around 9.9 million of those chains were shared by two or more donors. To remove PCR and sequencing errors, raw reads were error-corrected and collapsed into unique sequences using a nearest-neighbor algorithm that merged closely related sequences. CDR3 sequences were aligned to IMGT reference sequences to assign V, D and J gene segments. For a sequence to be retained, a match of at least six nucleotides to both a V gene segment and a J gene segment was required. A rearrangement counted as productive if the CDR3 had no stop codons and remained in frame with V and J, and every other rearrangement counted as non-productive. Following IMGT convention, CDR3 was defined as the stretch from the second conserved V-encoded cysteine to the conserved J-encoded phenylalanine. In an earlier analysis of just under 600 of the donors, sequences lacking an unambiguous match to a single V gene segment were excluded. In an earlier analysis of 587 of the donors, V segments were called functional above 56.7% productive rearrangements and were called segregating when the between-donor standard deviation exceeded 5%. A statistical classification framework was developed to diagnose cytomegalovirus status using the catalog of TCR beta chain sequences. In a later analysis, V and J genes were assigned by comparing TCR nucleotide sequences against IMGT/GENE-DB human TR gene sequences. Using the TCRdist pipeline, a later analysis assigned CDR3 sequences along with most-parsimonious VDJ recombination scenarios. In a later analysis, each TCR beta chain was defined by its CDR3 amino acid sequence together with its V-gene family, and reads without a unique V-gene family were excluded. As a way to deal with suspected cross-contamination and a sequencing artifact, a later analysis dropped 592 nucleotide sequences that were highly shared and had low generation probability. In a later analysis, a clonal expansion index for each public chain was calculated from normalized within-repertoire ranks of inferred template counts. In a later analysis, generation probabilities were computed with a VDJ recombination model fitted to out-of-frame rearrangements, and the resulting probabilities were checked against IGoR. A later analysis scored TCR-TCR, TCR-HLA and TCR-CMV co-occurrence with hypergeometric tests, applying a repertoire-size bias correction to TCR pairs. A later analysis estimated false discovery rates by permuting HLA or CMV assignments 20 times. In a later analysis, co-occurring TCRs were grouped using DBSCAN, with TCRdist sequence similarity added in when clustering inside HLA-allele-positive subsets. Co-occurrence clustering excluded repertoires with fewer than 30,000 or more than 120,000 public chains, plus five with anomalous nucleotide sharing. TCRdb stores this immuneACCESS table with in-frame sequences only. Part of the clones is absent; in the studies checked, under half of the shortfall reflects unresolved V genes, and no reason is known for the rest. The V and J calls and the clone size are those of that table, but D and trimming were determined from the DNA. In all, the sample holds around 230,000 clones, and over 75% of those were seen once. The ten largest clones represent less than 0.6% of the sample.

This specimen belongs to a study of cytomegalovirus exposure and HLA in healthy donors (dated by TCRdb to 2016 to 2017). About the investigation overall: According to an earlier analysis of a few hundred of the donors, about 180 million T cells yielded some 120 million unique TCR beta sequences and approximately 300 Gb of sequence data. Of the roughly 400 genotyped donors, approximately 83% fell in the genetic ancestry cluster associated with self-reported Caucasian donors. HLA typing included class I and class II loci at four-digit resolution. Genome-wide SNP genotypes for about three fifths of the roughly 670 donors were used in a later genetic analysis, which treated that subset as a discovery cohort. The number of typed donors differed by locus: about 629-630 for A, B, C, DRB1 and DQB1; about 520 for DQA1; roughly 600 for DPA1; and around 470 for DPB1. To study patterns of TCR occurrence, a later analysis re-analyzed previously published TCR beta repertoires from 666 donors and added high-resolution HLA genotyping. An earlier analysis of about 600 of the donors used high-throughput TCR beta sequencing to judge whether each TCR beta V gene segment behaved as functional or pseudogenic. Donor age, sex, ethnicity and CMV serostatus were compiled together with the repertoire data. Across 398 genotyped donors of the cohort, an average of 235,054 unique TCR beta nucleotide sequences per donor were sequenced, and about a sixth of those sequences were non-productive. The study aimed to test whether cataloging public T cell receptors could reveal signatures of past pathogen exposure. Rather than using new phenotypic data, the later analysis identified candidate immune exposures from TCR beta sequences and from how often those sequences occurred across donors. All discovery cohort repertoires had been generated on a single sequencing platform. The study combined high-throughput TCR immunosequencing, statistical association of individual TCRs with disease status, and machine learning to predict cytomegalovirus infection status. About five DR-DQ haplotypes were handled as single units for association and clustering, since linkage in the cohort was strong. In addition to the first cohort of 666 subjects, a separate validation cohort of 120 different subjects was used. Using immunosequencing, the study profiled T cell repertoires from about 620 subjects and related those repertoires to cytomegalovirus serostatus. About 320 gigabases of sequencing data and 80 million or so unique TCR sequences were included in an early release covering about 700 HLA-typed donors.

The cohort was made up of 666 healthy bone marrow donors. All cohort members were sampled while nominally healthy, although unrecorded immune exposures were likely present. The donor tested CMV seronegative and was one of the 352 seronegative cohort members. Every donor gave a peripheral blood sample, and the peripheral blood mononuclear cells from that sample were used for TCR beta sequencing. The Qiagen DNeasy Blood Extraction Kit was used to extract genomic DNA from the blood cell samples. The full study reports these points: The 87-base-pair reads could not distinguish some IMGT-functional V segments, including TRBV6-2 and TRBV6-3, so those segments were excluded. Across donors, most TCR sequences were observed very rarely, whereas some public TCRs were present in many individuals. Because some donors lacked HLA typing at each locus, the association tests relied only on the typed subset. According to a later analysis, most CMV-associated TCR beta chains appeared to be HLA-restricted, and the HLA associations seemed to be driven largely by CMV exposure. A cluster of highly shared sequence variants was judged likely to be a technical artifact of the sequencing pipeline. Cytomegalovirus status was reported to be diagnosed by the classifier with high specificity and sensitivity in both the original and validation cohorts. The study gave a list of about 150 TCR beta chains associated with cytomegalovirus. An earlier analysis of some 560 of the donors showed that most TCR beta V segments appeared in productive rearrangements either about 90% or about 30% of the time, which broadly matched IMGT annotations. A further reported finding was that TCR beta sequences accurately predicted the HLA-A and HLA-B alleles for most subjects in the first cohort. In a later genetic analysis, fewer N-insertions in productive TCRs were reported among donors in an Asian-associated ancestry cluster than the 666-donor mean. CMV serostatus was the only immune exposure information available for the cohort. V-gene and J-gene trimming of TCR beta chains was associated with a missense DCLRE1C variant in a later genetic analysis, and the association was replicated in an independent cohort. The authors suggested that the approach could potentially be extended to other disease states and immunological phenotypes. Presence/absence analyses assumed roughly uniform sequencing depth across donors, an assumption that may not hold. In a later analysis, HLA-associated TCR beta chains showed more clonal expansion and lower generation probabilities than non-associated chains that were equally common. In a later analysis, around 17,000 TCR beta sequences were associated with specific HLA alleles at a false discovery rate of 0.05. According to a later analysis, parvovirus B19, influenza, CMV and Epstein-Barr virus appeared linked to several top co-occurrence clusters. Only TCR beta chains were sequenced in this cohort, and the absence of alpha or paired-chain data limited detectable features. When HLA alleles, especially DR and DQ, strongly co-occurred, TCR associations were difficult to assign to individual alleles. The earlier analysis of some 560 of the donors excluded seventeen rarely observed V segments, including chromosome 9 orphons, because counts were too low. In a later analysis, TCR association rates were found to vary across HLA loci, with the most associated TCRs seen for DRB1 alleles and the fewest for HLA-C alleles. Linkage disequilibrium might explain the correlated functional status among segregating V segments, but an unknown experimental factor could not be excluded. In vitro tests confirmed that three of the cytomegalovirus-associated TCR beta chains recognize cytomegalovirus antigens.

After removal of 6 bases from V and 2 bases from J, the junction retains 1 base not matched to a gene. The germline V gene encodes CDR1 SNHLY and CDR2 FYNNEI. Including cysteine and phenylalanine, the CDR3 has 15 amino acids. Of all the DNA, just the CDR3 is kept, 45 bases in frame from base 1. The rearrangement combines TRBV2 with TRBJ2-2, and 12 junction bases match TRBD2. The sequence was obtained from a boy under 18 in good health and CMV-seronegative. The sample consisted of PBMCs. The CDR3 region has the sequence CASRGLAGNTGELFF. The bases are TGTGCCAGCAGGGGACTAGCGGGTAACACCGGGGAGCTGTTTTTT.